Below are 25 T cell receptor beta chains sequenced from a single sample in a study of T-cell memory formation after mild COVID-19. TCRdb ran MiXCR on the 5' RACE reads and lists one entry per CDR3 protein. The sample contains about 110,000 distinct CDR3 sequences, approximately 15% of which appear only once. Sequences were obtained from PBMCs or a T cell subset sorted from them (not recorded which). The receptors originated from an adult woman who had mild COVID-19 (a few samples of this study predate the infection). Cell type and time point are not known.

This clonotype was counted only a few times. The chain links TRBV20-1 to TRBJ2-5, with 9 bases matching TRBD2. The CDR3 contains 15 residues. The germline gives CDR1 DFQATT, CDR2 SNEGSKA (reference sequence). With V trimmed by 0 bases and J by 4 bases, 6 bases remained unmatched. The CDR3 sequence: CSARDRPSGAETQYF. The CDR3 DNA reads TGCAGTGCTAGAGATCGTCCTAGCGGGGCAGAGACCCAGTACTTC.

V is TRBV4-3 and J is TRBJ1-1; D call uncertain. The germline gives CDR1 LGHNA, CDR2 YSLEER. Trimming removed 0 bases from V and 0 bases from J, with 8 bases in between. The CDR3 consists of 15 residues. The CDR3 sequence: CASSQESLVNTEAFF. CDR3 DNA sequence: TGCGCCAGCAGCCAAGAGTCCTTGGTGAACACTGAAGCTTTCTTT.

This clonotype was seen only a few times. The V and J genes are TRBV27 and TRBJ1-5; 8 bases fit TRBD1. V shed 5 bases, J shed 4 bases, and the junction held 4 bases outside the gene matches. This CDR3 comprises 14 residues. Germline assignment: CDR1 MNHEY and CDR2 SMNVEV (reference sequence). The CDR3 DNA reads TGTGCCAGCAGTCCAGGGGGCATTAATCAGCCCCAGCATTTT. Amino acids: CASSPGGINQPQHF.

Note on this clonotype: One junction end disagrees with the germline gene, perhaps due to a read error. The chain recombines TRBV7-7 with TRBJ2-7, with D tentatively TRBD2 (6 bases). This CDR3 is 15 amino acids long. CDR1 and CDR2 from the germline V gene are SSHAT and FNYEAQ (reference sequence). The CDR3 DNA reads TGTGCTAGCAGCTTAGCGGACGGGGGTGCCTACGAGCAGTACTTC. Translation gives CASSLADGGAYEQYF.

CDR3 residues: CASSQNRGEQYF. CDR3 nucleotide sequence: TGTGCCAGCAGCCAGAACCGGGGCGAGCAGTACTTC. The chain joins TRBV5-6 to TRBJ2-7; TRBD2 might be the D (5 bases). Between the trimmed V and J ends, which lost 4 bases and 6 bases, there was a span of 11 bases. From germline, CDR1 is SGHDT and CDR2 YYEEEE. This CDR3 has 12 amino acids.

This clonotype was counted only a few times. The chain recombines TRBV5-1 with TRBJ2-7, with 14 bases identical to TRBD2. The length of the CDR3 is 15 residues. J lost 4 bases, V lost 5 bases, and 5 bases had no gene match. Germline V gene lookup returns CDR1 SGHRS and CDR2 YFSETQ. CDR3 amino acids: CASRQTSGRAYEQYF. For the CDR3, the DNA is TGCGCCAGCAGGCAGACTAGCGGGAGGGCGTACGAGCAGTACTTC.

This clonotype was counted between two and nine times. CDR3 coding DNA: TGTGCCAGCAGCCCCGGGACAGGGGCCTCCGAGCAGTACTTC. It encodes CASSPGTGASEQYF. The rearrangement uses TRBV3-1 and TRBJ2-7; 10 bases are a match to TRBD1. The germline gives CDR1 LGHDT, CDR2 YNNKEL (reference sequence). The V gene end was trimmed by 4 bases and the J gene end by 6 bases; junction bases not matched to a gene: 6. The CDR3 totals 14 residues.

The CDR3 DNA is TGTGCCAGCAGCTTACCCCAATTGGCTAGCTCCTACAATGAGCAGTTCTTC. This translates into CASSLPQLASSYNEQFF. The V and J genes are TRBV13 and TRBJ2-1, with no clear D. From germline, CDR1 is PRHDT and CDR2 FYEKMQ (reference sequence). The CDR3 runs 17 residues. V lost 2 bases, J lost 0 bases, and 14 bases lay in between. Variable domain in full (rest from reference TRBV13 and TRBJ2-1): AAGVIQSPRHLIKEKRETATLKCYPIPRHDTVYWYQQGPGQDPQFLISFYEKMQSDKGSIPDRFSAQQFSDYHSELNMSSLELGDSALYFCASSLPQLASSYNEQFFGPGTRLTVL.

The chain couples TRBV4-1 to TRBJ2-2, with unresolved D. CDR3 length equals 14 residues. Germline values: CDR1 MGHRA, CDR2 YSYEKL. Trimming removed 4 bases at V and 4 bases at J, with 10 bases between. The CDR3 DNA follows: TGCGCCAGCAGCCCCCTCAGCAGCACCGGGGAGCTGTTTTTT. Protein: CASSPLSSTGELFF.

This clonotype showed up just a few times. This chain uses TRBV5-1 with TRBJ1-1; tentatively, D is TRBD1 (5 bases). The CDR3 runs to 15 residues. Deletions cut 4 bases from V and 0 bases from J, with 13 bases between. Germline assignment: CDR1 SGHRS and CDR2 YFSETQ. The CDR3 DNA follows: TGCGCCAGCAGCCCTCTTGACAGCATGAACACTGAAGCTTTCTTT. Protein product: CASSPLDSMNTEAFF. The complete variable domain, with remaining parts taken from reference TRBV5-1 and TRBJ1-1, reads KAGVTQTPRYLIKTRGQQVTLSCSPISGHRSVSWYQQTPGQGLQFLFEYFSETQRNKGNFPGRFSGRQFSNSRSEMNVSTLELGDSALYLCASSPLDSMNTEAFFGQGTRLTVV.

The rearrangement joins TRBV7-8 to TRBJ2-5; TRBD2 matches 7 bases. The V gene end was trimmed by 5 bases and the J gene end by 5 bases; junction bases not matched to a gene: 11. CDR1 and CDR2 from the germline V gene are SGHVS and FQNEAQ. CDR3 size: 15 residues. The CDR3, as DNA: TGTGCCAGCAGCCCACCGGGACTACGAGTGGAGACCCAGTACTTC. Protein sequence: CASSPPGLRVETQYF.

This clonotype has more than one count but fewer than ten. The chain recombines TRBV6-5 with TRBJ1-4, with D possibly being TRBD1 (6 bases). This CDR3 has 15 residues. Trimming shortened V by 4 bases and J by 7 bases, and 16 bases separated the two germline ends. The germline V gene encodes CDR1 MNHEY and CDR2 SVGAGI. CDR3 sequence reads: CASSSLGQLGEKLFF. The CDR3 DNA reads TGTGCCAGCAGTTCACTCGGACAGTTAGGTGAAAAACTGTTTTTT.

The rearrangement joins TRBV6-2 or TRBV6-3 to TRBJ2-2, with D perhaps matching TRBD2 (5 bases). Germline V lookup: CDR1 MNHEY, CDR2 SVGEGT. This CDR3 is 15 amino acids long. The V gene lost 2 bases and the J gene lost 4 bases, with 11 bases spanning the gap. DNA of the CDR3: TGTGCCAGCAGTTACACCGAGGCGGGCACCGGGGAGCTGTTTTTT. Its protein product is CASSYTEAGTGELFF.

CDR3 amino acids: CSADPWGANNEKLFF. The CDR3 nucleotides are TGCAGTGCTGACCCCTGGGGGGCGAATAATGAAAAACTGTTTTTT. The chain joins TRBV20-1 to TRBJ1-4, with a possible D match to TRBD1 (6 bases). V lost 5 bases and J lost 4, with 17 bases in between. The CDR3 is 15 residues long. Looked up from germline, CDR1 is DFQATT and CDR2 is SNEGSKA (reference sequence).

This clonotype was counted between two and nine times. The rearrangement joins TRBV4-2 to TRBJ2-1, with a tentative D call TRBD2 (5 bases). This CDR3 comprises 14 residues. Trimming removed 4 bases at V and 8 bases at J, with 15 bases between. CDR1 is LGHNA, CDR2 YNFKEQ, per germline. The CDR3 region is CASSRPGYGDEQFF. CDR3 bases: TGTGCCAGCAGCCGCCCCGGGTACGGGGATGAGCAGTTCTTC.

The chain carries TRBV7-9 and TRBJ1-2; D gene ambiguous. V lost 0 bases and J 6 bases, leaving 8 bases between the germline ends. Germline CDR1 SEHNR, CDR2 FQNEAQ (reference sequence). There are 13 residues in the CDR3. The CDR3, as DNA: TGTGCCAGCAGCTTAGCGTATCAAAATGGCTACACCTTC. It translates to CASSLAYQNGYTF.

The V and J genes are TRBV4-3 and TRBJ2-1; possibly TRBD1 or TRBD2 for D (5 bases each). Per the germline V gene, CDR1 is LGHNA and CDR2 is YSLEER. V dropped 5 bases and J dropped 4 bases, with 21 bases sitting between them. The CDR3 extends over 17 amino acids. The CDR3, as DNA: TGCGCCAGCAGCATCCGGGGCACGAGTGAGGGTTACAATGAGCAGTTCTTC. Residues: CASSIRGTSEGYNEQFF.

This rearrangement joins TRBV5-1 to TRBJ1-1; TRBD1 is a possible D gene (5 bases). The CDR3 runs 12 residues. Germline V gene lookup returns CDR1 SGHRS and CDR2 YFSETQ. V lost 5 bases and J 8 bases, leaving 13 bases between the germline ends. CDR3 bases: TGCGCCAGCAGTTTAACTCCAGGGGAAGCTTTCTTT. Its translation: CASSLTPGEAFF.

This clonotype was found a few times. CDR3 DNA: TGCGCCAGCAGCCAAGATCCCGGGACGGGCTATGGCTACACCTTC. Its protein product is CASSQDPGTGYGYTF. The chain combines TRBV4-3 with TRBJ1-2; weak D call: TRBD1 (5 bases). This CDR3 region has 15 residues. Germline CDR1 and CDR2: LGHNA and YSLEER. V was shortened by 0 bases and J by 4 bases, with 12 bases between the two germline ends.

The V gene is TRBV19, the J gene TRBJ2-1, with D tentatively TRBD1 or TRBD2 (5 bases each). Germline CDR1 is LNHDA and CDR2 is SQIVND (reference sequence). The CDR3 totals 14 residues. Trimming took off 6 bases at V and 3 bases at J, with 12 bases between the two ends. Here the CDR3 reads CASSMGPYYNEQFF. For the CDR3, the DNA is TGTGCCAGTAGCATGGGACCGTACTACAATGAGCAGTTCTTC.

A few counts support this clonotype. J is TRBJ2-1 and V is TRBV11-2, with 7 bases matching TRBD2. The trim removed 5 bases at V and 3 bases at J, leaving 7 bases unmatched. Germline CDR1 is SGHAT and CDR2 is FQNNGV. CDR3 length: 15 residues. DNA of the CDR3: TGTGCCAGCAGCCTAAGCGGGACGCACTACAATGAGCAGTTCTTC. Its protein product is CASSLSGTHYNEQFF. The variable domain in full, with the rest retrieved from reference TRBV11-2 and TRBJ2-1, is EAGVAQSPRYKIIEKRQSVAFWCNPISGHATLYWYQQILGQGPKLLIQFQNNGVVDDSQLPKDRFSAERLKGVDSTLKIQPAKLEDSAVYLCASSLSGTHYNEQFFGPGTRLTVL.

The sample holds a few counts of this clonotype. V is TRBV7-8 and J is TRBJ2-7; TRBD1 or TRBD2 may be the D gene (7 bases each). Trimming took off 7 bases at V and 5 bases at J, with 21 bases between the two ends. Germline V gene sequence: CDR1 SGHVS, CDR2 FQNEAQ. The CDR3 consists of 15 residues. CDR3 region: CASIDSGTVTDEQYF. CDR3 coding DNA: TGTGCCAGCATTGACAGCGGGACAGTTACTGACGAGCAGTACTTC.

The chain employs TRBV12-3 or TRBV12-4 and TRBJ2-1; D ambiguous. CDR3 length: 13 residues. V was trimmed by 5 bases and J by 7 bases, leaving 12 bases between them. DNA for the CDR3: TGTGCCAGCAGTCCCCTAAGCGTTAATGAGCAGTTCTTC. Translation: CASSPLSVNEQFF.

The rearrangement uses TRBV6-5 and TRBJ2-3; D is unresolved. V was clipped by 5 bases and J by 2 bases, with 8 bases between them. Germline values: CDR1 MNHEY, CDR2 SVGAGI. CDR3 length equals 13 residues. In DNA form, the CDR3 reads TGTGCCAGCAGTGTCCCCTTCACAGATACGCAGTATTTT. It codes for CASSVPFTDTQYF.

This clonotype came up a few times. The chain is built from TRBV7-9 and TRBJ1-1, with unresolved D. CDR1 and CDR2 (germline): SEHNR, FQNEAQ (reference sequence). Trimming pared 5 bases from V and 5 bases from J, leaving 18 bases between. CDR3 length: 15 residues. CDR3 nucleotide sequence: TGTGCCAGCAGCCCGTCGGTGGGTTTGTGGACTGAAGCTTTCTTT. The encoded protein is CASSPSVGLWTEAFF.